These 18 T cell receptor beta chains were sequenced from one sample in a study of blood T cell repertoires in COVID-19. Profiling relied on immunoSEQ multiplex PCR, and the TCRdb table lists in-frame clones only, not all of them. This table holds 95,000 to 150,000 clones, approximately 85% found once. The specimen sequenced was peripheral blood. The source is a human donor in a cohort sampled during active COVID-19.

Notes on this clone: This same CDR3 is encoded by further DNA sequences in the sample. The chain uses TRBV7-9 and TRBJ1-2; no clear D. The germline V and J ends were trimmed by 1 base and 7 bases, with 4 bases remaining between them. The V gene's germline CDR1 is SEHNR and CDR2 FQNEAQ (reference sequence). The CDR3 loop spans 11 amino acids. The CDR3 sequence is CASSLGRGYTF. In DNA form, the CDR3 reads TGTGCCAGCAGCTTAGGTCGTGGCTACACCTTC.

CDR3 amino acids: CASSPPSLTDTQYF. The CDR3 coding sequence is TGTGCCAGCTCACCACCGAGCCTCACAGATACGCAGTATTTT. V usage is TRBV18 and J usage is TRBJ2-3; no clear D gene. Trimming removed 0 bases from V and 2 bases from J, with 6 bases in between. Germline V gene lookup returns CDR1 KGHSH and CDR2 LQKENI. This CDR3 is 14 amino acids long.

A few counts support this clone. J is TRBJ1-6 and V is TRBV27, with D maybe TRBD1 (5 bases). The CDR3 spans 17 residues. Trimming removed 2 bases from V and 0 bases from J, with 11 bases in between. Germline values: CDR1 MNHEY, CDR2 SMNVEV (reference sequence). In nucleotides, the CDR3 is TGTGCCAGCAGTTTACAAGTCGGGGGCTCCTATAATTCACCCCTCCACTTT. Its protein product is CASSLQVGGSYNSPLHF.

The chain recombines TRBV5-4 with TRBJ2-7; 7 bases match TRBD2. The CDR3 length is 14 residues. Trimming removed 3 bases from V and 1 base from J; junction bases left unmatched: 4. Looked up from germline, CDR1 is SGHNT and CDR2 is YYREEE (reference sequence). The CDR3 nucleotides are TGTGCCAGCAGCTCTGGACTAGGGTCCTACGAGCAGTACTTC. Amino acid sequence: CASSSGLGSYEQYF.

The CDR3, as DNA: TGTGCCAGCTCCCGGGACAGGGTCGGTGAGACCCAGTACTTC. Its protein product is CASSRDRVGETQYF. This sequence joins TRBV6-5 and TRBJ2-5; 9 bases are a match to TRBD1. V gave up 8 bases and J gave up 5 bases; unmatched junction bases: 9. CDR1 is MNHEY, CDR2 SVGAGI, per germline. This CDR3 contains 14 residues.

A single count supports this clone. The CDR3 DNA reads as TGTGCCATCAGTGCTCCGGGACAGGGGAGAGAGACCCAGTACTTC. It encodes CAISAPGQGRETQYF. The J gene is TRBJ2-5, the V gene TRBV10-3; 10 bases map to TRBD1. Unmatched junction bases numbered 6, after V lost 4 bases and J lost 4 bases. This CDR3 spans 15 amino acids. Germline values: CDR1 ENHRY, CDR2 SYGVKD.

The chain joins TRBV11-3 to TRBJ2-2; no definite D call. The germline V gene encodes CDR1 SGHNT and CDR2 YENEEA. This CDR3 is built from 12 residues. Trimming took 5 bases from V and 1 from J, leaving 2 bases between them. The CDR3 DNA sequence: TGTGCCAGCAGCCTGAACACCGGGGAGCTGTTTTTT. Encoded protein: CASSLNTGELFF.

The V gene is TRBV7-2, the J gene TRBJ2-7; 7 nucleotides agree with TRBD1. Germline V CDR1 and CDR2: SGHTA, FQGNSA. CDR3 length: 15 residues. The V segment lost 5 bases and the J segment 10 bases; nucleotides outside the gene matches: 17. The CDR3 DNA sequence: TGTGCCAGCAGCCCGACCGGGACAGACCTTAGTATACAGTACTTC. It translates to CASSPTGTDLSIQYF.

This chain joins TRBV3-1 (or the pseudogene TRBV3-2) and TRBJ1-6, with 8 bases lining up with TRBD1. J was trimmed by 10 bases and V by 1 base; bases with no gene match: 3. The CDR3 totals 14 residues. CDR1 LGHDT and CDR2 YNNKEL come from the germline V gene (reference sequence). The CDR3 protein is CASSQVQGDSPLHF. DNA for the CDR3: TGTGCCAGCAGCCAAGTACAGGGGGACTCACCCCTCCACTTT.

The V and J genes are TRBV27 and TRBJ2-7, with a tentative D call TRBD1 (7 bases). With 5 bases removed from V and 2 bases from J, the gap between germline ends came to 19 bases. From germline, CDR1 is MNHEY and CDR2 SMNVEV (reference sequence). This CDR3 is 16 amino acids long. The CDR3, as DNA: TGTGCCAGCAGTACCATCGGAGGGGGCCGACCCTACGAGCAGTACTTC. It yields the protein CASSTIGGGRPYEQYF.

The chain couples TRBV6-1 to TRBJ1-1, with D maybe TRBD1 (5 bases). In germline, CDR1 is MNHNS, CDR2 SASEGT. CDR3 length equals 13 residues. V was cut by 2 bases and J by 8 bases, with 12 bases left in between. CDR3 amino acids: CASSETGEGEAFF. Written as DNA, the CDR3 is TGTGCCAGCAGTGAAACGGGGGAGGGGGAAGCTTTCTTT.

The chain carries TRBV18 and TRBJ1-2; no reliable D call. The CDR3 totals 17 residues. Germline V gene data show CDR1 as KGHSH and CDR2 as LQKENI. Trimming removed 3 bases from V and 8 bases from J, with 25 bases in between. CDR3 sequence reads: CASSPSSPGTLGEGYTF. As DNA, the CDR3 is TGTGCCAGCTCACCCTCCTCCCCAGGAACCCTGGGTGAGGGCTACACCTTC. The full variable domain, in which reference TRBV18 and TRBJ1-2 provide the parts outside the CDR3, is NAGVMQNPRHLVRRRGQEARLRCSPMKGHSHVYWYRQLPEEGLKFMVYLQKENIIDESGMPKERFSAEFPKEGPSILRIQQVVRGDSAAYFCASSPSSPGTLGEGYTFGSGTRLTVV.

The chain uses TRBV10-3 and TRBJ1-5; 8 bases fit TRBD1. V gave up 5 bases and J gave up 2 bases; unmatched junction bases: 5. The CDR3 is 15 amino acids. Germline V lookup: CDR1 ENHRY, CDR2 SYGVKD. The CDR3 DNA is TGTGCCATCAGTTCTTCGGACAGGGGCAATCAGCCCCAGCATTTT. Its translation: CAISSSDRGNQPQHF.

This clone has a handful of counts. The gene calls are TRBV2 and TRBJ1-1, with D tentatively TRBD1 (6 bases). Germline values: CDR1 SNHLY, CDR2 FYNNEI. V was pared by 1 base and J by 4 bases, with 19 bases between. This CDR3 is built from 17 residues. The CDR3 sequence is CASSEVWGPISGTEAFF. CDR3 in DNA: TGTGCCAGCAGTGAAGTTTGGGGGCCGATATCTGGCACTGAAGCTTTCTTT.

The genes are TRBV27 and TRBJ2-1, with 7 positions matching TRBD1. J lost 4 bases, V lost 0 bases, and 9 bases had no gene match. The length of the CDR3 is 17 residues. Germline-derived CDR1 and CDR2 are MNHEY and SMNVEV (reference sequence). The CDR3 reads CASSLSATGTAYNEQFF. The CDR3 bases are TGTGCCAGCAGTTTATCGGCGACAGGGACGGCATACAATGAGCAGTTCTTC.

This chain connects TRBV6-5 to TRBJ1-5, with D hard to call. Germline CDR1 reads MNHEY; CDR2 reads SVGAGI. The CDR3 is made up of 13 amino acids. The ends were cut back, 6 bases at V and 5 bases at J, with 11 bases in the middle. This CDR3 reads CASSITSDQPQHF. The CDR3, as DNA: TGTGCCAGCAGCATTACGTCGGATCAGCCCCAGCATTTT.

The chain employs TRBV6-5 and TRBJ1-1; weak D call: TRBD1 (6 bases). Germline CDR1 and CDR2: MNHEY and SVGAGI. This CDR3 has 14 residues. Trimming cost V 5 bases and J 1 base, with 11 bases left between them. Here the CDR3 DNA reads TGTGCCAGCAGTCAAATGGACAGGAACACTGAAGCTTTCTTT. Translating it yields CASSQMDRNTEAFF.

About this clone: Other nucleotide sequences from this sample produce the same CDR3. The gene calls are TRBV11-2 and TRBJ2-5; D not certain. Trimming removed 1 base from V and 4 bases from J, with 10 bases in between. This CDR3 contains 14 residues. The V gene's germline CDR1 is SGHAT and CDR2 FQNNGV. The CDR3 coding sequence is TGTGCCAGCAGCTTAGGGGCCGGTTTAGAGACCCAGTACTTC. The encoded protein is CASSLGAGLETQYF.